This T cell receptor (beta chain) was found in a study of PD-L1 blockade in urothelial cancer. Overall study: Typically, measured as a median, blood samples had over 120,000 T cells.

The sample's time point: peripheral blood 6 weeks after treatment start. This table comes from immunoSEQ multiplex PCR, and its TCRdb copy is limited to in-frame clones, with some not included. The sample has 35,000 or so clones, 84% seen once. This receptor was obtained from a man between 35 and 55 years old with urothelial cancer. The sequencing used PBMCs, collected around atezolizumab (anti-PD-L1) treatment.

The CDR3 DNA reads TGTGCCAGCAGTTTGGGGGGCACAGGGGGCGCCTACTATGGCTACACCTTC. It translates to CASSLGGTGGAYYGYTF. The chain links TRBV28 to TRBJ1-2; 9 bases map to TRBD1. The CDR3 contains 17 residues. Germline CDR1 and CDR2: MDHEN and SYDVKM. The ends lost 3 bases at V and 3 bases at J; junction bases unmatched: 11.